The table lists the clone carrying this TCR beta chain with many counts. What it recognizes is unknown. This sample was included in a study of neurological immune-mediated disorders. The CDR3 sequence is 18 residues long. Trimming left V 5 bases short and J 2 bases short, with 22 bases between. Germline V lookup: CDR1 DFQATT, CDR2 SNEGSKA (reference sequence). Study-level findings and limits: No expanded-clone CDR3 amino acid sequence recurred across subjects, suggesting private TCR-beta repertoires.

The method for making cDNA was 5'RACE, and it used 10-nucleotide random UMIs. One entry per CDR3 protein, called by TCRdb with MiXCR from the 5' RACE reads. The data show tens of thousands of distinct CDR3 sequences, 10% seen once. The TCR sequence derives from a man in his forties or fifties in good health. The specimen was PBMCs. This chain connects TRBV20-1 to TRBJ2-6, with D perhaps TRBD1 or TRBD2 (5 bases each). Written as DNA, the CDR3 is TGCAGTGCTTTCCTTCCGGCAGGGAGTCTCCCTGGGGCCAACGTCCTGACTTTC. Translating gives CSAFLPAGSLPGANVLTF.